The 20 T cell receptor beta chains reported below all come from one sample, sequenced in a study of cytomegalovirus exposure and HLA in healthy donors. A multiplex PCR was run with 60 Vbeta primers and 13 Jbeta primers. Here immunoSEQ multiplex PCR was the method, and the copy in TCRdb shows in-frame clones only, minus some. The sample's table shows 100,000 to 150,000 clones. Source material: PBMCs. The source of these receptors is a woman between 35 and 50 years old in good health and CMV-seronegative.

The chain links TRBV5-1 to TRBJ2-3; 10 nucleotides match TRBD1. This CDR3 has 16 residues. The V and J ends lost 1 base and 6 bases, in that order; junction bases with no gene match: 8. Germline V gene lookup returns CDR1 SGHRS and CDR2 YFSETQ. CDR3 sequence reads: CASSLQTGGARDTQYF. In DNA form, the CDR3 reads TGCGCCAGCAGCTTGCAGACAGGGGGCGCCCGGGATACGCAGTATTTT.

The V call is TRBV7-3, the J call TRBJ2-3; tentative D call: TRBD2 (6 bases). The CDR3 runs to 15 residues. The V gene's germline CDR1 is SGHTA and CDR2 FQGTGA. Trimming shortened V by 7 bases and J by 6 bases, and 20 bases separated the two germline ends. As DNA, the CDR3 is TGTGCCAGCAACACCGGCGGGACGGGGAGCGATACGCAGTATTTT. Translation gives CASNTGGTGSDTQYF. Looking up the rest from reference TRBV7-3 and TRBJ2-3 gives the full variable domain: GAGVSQTPSNKVTEKGKYVELRCDPISGHTALYWYRQSLGQGPEFLIYFQGTGAADDSGLPNDRFFAVRPEGSVSTLKIQRTERGDSAVYLCASNTGGTGSDTQYFGPGTRLTVL.

The rearrangement uses TRBV4-2 and TRBJ1-1; no definite D call. Germline assignment: CDR1 LGHNA and CDR2 YNFKEQ. V lost 6 bases and J lost 7, with 18 bases in between. The CDR3 spans 14 residues. CDR3 nucleotides: TGTGCCAGCAGTCCCCAAAGGTCCACAGTTGAAGCTTTCTTT. It encodes CASSPQRSTVEAFF.

J is TRBJ1-2 and V is TRBV2, with TRBD1 as a possible D gene (5 bases). V dropped 0 bases and J dropped 3 bases, with 11 bases sitting between them. The germline CDR1 and CDR2 sequences are SNHLY and FYNNEI. This CDR3 spans 15 amino acids. Here the CDR3 reads CASSEAGGSDYGYTF. CDR3 nucleotides: TGTGCCAGCAGTGAAGCGGGGGGTTCTGACTATGGCTACACCTTC.

This clone is called medium-sized based on its frequency. In nucleotides, the CDR3 is TGTGCCAGTAGTGTACAGGGGACCGACAATTATCAGCCCCAGCATTTT. It codes for CASSVQGTDNYQPQHF. V gene TRBV19 combines with J gene TRBJ1-5; 7 nucleotides agree with TRBD1. The CDR3 runs 16 residues. Germline CDR1 reads LNHDA; CDR2 reads SQIVND (reference sequence). J lost 5 bases, V lost 5 bases, and 12 bases had no gene match.

The rearrangement links TRBV4-1 to TRBJ2-3; 10 bases line up with TRBD2. Germline V gives CDR1 MGHRA, CDR2 YSYEKL. V was clipped by 8 bases and J by 2 bases; unmatched bases: 13. This CDR3 spans 17 amino acids. The DNA for the CDR3 is TGCGCCAGCCGGGAACTAGCGGGGTATCGGTACACAGATACGCAGTATTTT. Translated, it gives CASRELAGYRYTDTQYF.

DNA for the CDR3: TGTGCCAGCAGCAGAACGACAGAATACGATGAGCAGTTCTTC. Its protein is CASSRTTEYDEQFF. The V gene is TRBV11-1, the J gene TRBJ2-1, with D maybe TRBD1 (5 bases). V lost 5 bases and J 8 bases, leaving 16 bases between the germline ends. Germline lookup yields CDR1 SGHAT and CDR2 FQDESV (reference sequence). This CDR3 is 14 amino acids long. Filled out from reference TRBV11-1 and TRBJ2-1, the complete variable domain reads EAEVAQSPRYKITEKSQAVAFWCDPISGHATLYWYRQILGQGPELLVQFQDESVVDDSQLPKDRFSAERLKGVDSTLKIQPAELGDSAMYLCASSRTTEYDEQFFGPGTRLTVL.

The V and J genes are TRBV5-4 and TRBJ2-1; TRBD2 might be the D (6 bases). Trimming pared 4 bases from V and 6 bases from J, leaving 14 bases between. CDR1 is SGHNT, CDR2 YYREEE, per germline (reference sequence). CDR3 size: 14 residues. CDR3 nucleotides: TGTGCCAGCAGCCCTGACCCGACTAGCAATGAGCAGTTCTTC. It is translated as CASSPDPTSNEQFF.

The chain employs TRBV7-2 and TRBJ2-1; a weak D match, TRBD1 (5 bases). The CDR3 runs 14 residues. The V gene's germline CDR1 is SGHTA and CDR2 FQGNSA. V was shortened by 5 bases and J by 10 bases, with 18 bases between the two germline ends. CDR3 sequence (DNA): TGTGCCAGCAGCCAGCAGGGCAGGGTGATGGAGCAGTTCTTC. Its translation is CASSQQGRVMEQFF.

The chain employs TRBV12-5 and TRBJ1-1, with D unclear. Trimming took off 2 bases at V and 1 base at J, with 5 bases between the two ends. This CDR3 comprises 13 residues. Germline CDR1 and CDR2: LGHNT and FRNRAP. The CDR3 coding sequence is TGTGCTAGTGGTTTGTCGGGGAACACTGAAGCTTTCTTT. This translates into CASGLSGNTEAFF.

CDR3 protein: CASSFEQGTYNEQFF. For the CDR3, the DNA is TGCGCCAGCAGCTTCGAACAGGGGACGTACAATGAGCAGTTCTTC. The gene calls are TRBV5-1 and TRBJ2-1; TRBD1 agrees at 7 bases. V lost 2 bases to trimming and J lost 4 bases; unmatched junction nucleotides: 6. The CDR3 contains 15 residues. Germline V CDR1 and CDR2: SGHRS, YFSETQ.

The chain uses TRBV6-5 and TRBJ2-3; 8 bases match TRBD2. The CDR3 loop spans 16 amino acids. The germline CDR1 and CDR2 sequences are MNHEY and SVGAGI. With 0 bases clipped from V and 4 bases from J, the junction kept 6 bases outside the gene matches. CDR3: CASSYSRAGGPDTQYF. CDR3 bases: TGTGCCAGCAGTTACTCGAGGGCGGGGGGCCCAGATACGCAGTATTTT.

V and J are TRBV4-3 and TRBJ1-3; a weak D match, TRBD1 (5 bases). Trimming cost V 1 base and J 0 bases, with 7 bases left between them. The CDR3 has 15 residues. The V gene's germline CDR1 is LGHNA and CDR2 YSLEER. CDR3 nucleotides: TGCGCCAGCAGCCAAGTCCAGGGCTCTGGAAACACCATATATTTT. Its protein product is CASSQVQGSGNTIYF.

The gene calls are TRBV14 and TRBJ2-2; unclear D gene. V was clipped by 2 bases and J by 4 bases, with 5 bases between them. The CDR3 spans 13 residues. Germline CDR1 and CDR2: SGHDN and FVKESK. The CDR3 region is CASSQLSTGELFF. The CDR3, as DNA: TGTGCCAGCAGCCAATTGAGCACCGGGGAGCTGTTTTTT.

The J gene is TRBJ1-2, the V gene TRBV10-3; no definite D call. Trimming shortened V by 2 bases and J by 0 bases, and 4 bases separated the two germline ends. Germline V lookup: CDR1 ENHRY, CDR2 SYGVKD. The CDR3 consists of 13 residues. CDR3 protein: CAISEIANYGYTF. The CDR3, as DNA: TGTGCCATCAGTGAGATAGCTAACTATGGCTACACCTTC.

The genes are TRBV5-4 and TRBJ2-2, with a tentative D call TRBD1 (5 bases). Germline-derived CDR1 and CDR2 are SGHNT and YYREEE (reference sequence). This CDR3 has 17 residues. V was clipped by 4 bases and J by 6 bases, with 22 bases between them. The CDR3 reads CASSPPGTNQGAGELFF. For the CDR3, the DNA is TGTGCCAGCAGCCCCCCCGGCACAAACCAGGGCGCCGGGGAGCTGTTTTTT. Complete variable domain (other parts from reference TRBV5-4 and TRBJ2-2): ETGVTQSPTHLIKTRGQQVTLRCSSQSGHNTVSWYQQALGQGPQFIFQYYREEENGRGNFPPRFSGLQFPNYSSELNVNALELDDSALYLCASSPPGTNQGAGELFFGEGSRLTVL.

This chain connects TRBV5-1 to TRBJ2-1; 9 bases fit TRBD2. V shed 0 bases, J shed 7 bases, and the junction held 8 bases outside the gene matches. Germline-derived CDR1 and CDR2 are SGHRS and YFSETQ. The CDR3 contains 16 residues. CDR3 DNA: TGCGCCAGCAGCTTGGGGGCGGGGGGGCCTTCGAATGAGCAGTTCTTC. Translating gives CASSLGAGGPSNEQFF.

The chain is built from TRBV5-4 and TRBJ1-1; TRBD1 matches 9 bases. The CDR3 consists of 15 residues. Trimming removed 4 bases from V and 5 bases from J; junction bases left unmatched: 9. CDR1 SGHNT and CDR2 YYREEE come from the germline V gene (reference sequence). The CDR3 DNA sequence: TGTGCCAGCAGCAAAAAAACAGGGGGCGAAACTGAAGCTTTCTTT. Translation gives CASSKKTGGETEAFF. Full variable domain (outside the CDR3, taken from reference TRBV5-4 and TRBJ1-1): ETGVTQSPTHLIKTRGQQVTLRCSSQSGHNTVSWYQQALGQGPQFIFQYYREEENGRGNFPPRFSGLQFPNYSSELNVNALELDDSALYLCASSKKTGGETEAFFGQGTRLTVV.

The chain carries TRBV9 and TRBJ1-1; D not resolved. Between the trimmed V and J ends, which lost 4 bases and 4 bases, there was a span of 14 bases. This CDR3 region has 14 residues. Germline CDR1 and CDR2: SGDLS and YYNGEE. The CDR3 spells CASSPWRWPTEAFF. CDR3 in DNA: TGTGCCAGCAGCCCTTGGCGGTGGCCCACTGAAGCTTTCTTT.

The rearrangement uses TRBV7-2 and TRBJ2-1; TRBD2 agrees at 14 bases. Germline CDR1 is SGHTA and CDR2 is FQGNSA. The CDR3 loop spans 14 amino acids. The V and J ends lost 5 bases and 9 bases, in that order; junction bases with no gene match: 3. CDR3 region: CASSRGLAGGEQFF. The CDR3 DNA follows: TGTGCCAGCAGCCGAGGACTAGCGGGGGGTGAGCAGTTCTTC.